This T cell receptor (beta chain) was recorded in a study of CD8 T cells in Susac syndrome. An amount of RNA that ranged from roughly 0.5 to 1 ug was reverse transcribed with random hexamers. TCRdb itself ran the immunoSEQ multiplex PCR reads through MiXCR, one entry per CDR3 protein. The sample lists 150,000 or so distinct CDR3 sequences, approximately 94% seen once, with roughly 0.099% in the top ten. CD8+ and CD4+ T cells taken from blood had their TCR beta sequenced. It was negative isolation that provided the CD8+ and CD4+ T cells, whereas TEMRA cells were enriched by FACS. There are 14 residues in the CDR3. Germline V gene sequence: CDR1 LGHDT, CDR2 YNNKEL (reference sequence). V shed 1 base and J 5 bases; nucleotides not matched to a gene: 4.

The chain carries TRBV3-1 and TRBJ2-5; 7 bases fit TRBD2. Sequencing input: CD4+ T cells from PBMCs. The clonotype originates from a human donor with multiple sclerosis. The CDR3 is CASSQGGGTETQYF. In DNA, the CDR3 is TGTGCCAGCAGCCAAGGGGGGGGTACGGAGACCCAGTACTTC.